One sample yielded the 5 T cell receptor beta chains listed below, sequenced in a study of T cell responses to AZD1222 COVID-19 vaccine. The method was immunoSEQ multiplex PCR; TCRdb's version includes in-frame clones alone and lacks a portion of them. The sample lists 110,000 to 150,000 clones, approximately 90% occurring once. The starting material was peripheral blood, obtained on day 0 of AZD1222 vaccination. These receptors all stem from an adult in good health.

The chain uses TRBV10-2 and TRBJ2-1; possibly TRBD2 for D (6 bases). The CDR3 covers 14 residues. Germline-derived CDR1 and CDR2 are WSHSY and SAAADI. V lost 7 bases to trimming and J lost 7 bases, with 17 bases between them. In DNA, the CDR3 is TGCGCCAGCACGAGCCGGGACTCATCTAATGAGCAGTTCTTC. Translated: CASTSRDSSNEQFF.

In its sample, this clone was seen once. V usage is TRBV7-9 and J usage is TRBJ2-1; 8 nucleotides agree with TRBD1. V shed 6 bases and J 2 bases; nucleotides not matched to a gene: 6. The CDR3 spans 15 residues. CDR1 SEHNR and CDR2 FQNEAQ come from the germline V gene (reference sequence). The CDR3 DNA is TGTGCCAGCAGTCAACAGACAGGGGCCTACAATGAGCAGTTCTTC. Amino acid sequence: CASSQQTGAYNEQFF. Together with reference TRBV7-9 and TRBJ2-1, the CDR3 gives the full variable domain: DTGVSQNPRHKITKRGQNVTFRCDPISEHNRLYWYRQTLGQGPEFLTYFQNEAQLEKSRLLSDRFSAERPKGSFSTLEIQRTEQGDSAMYLCASSQQTGAYNEQFFGPGTRLTVL.

The chain combines TRBV5-1 with TRBJ2-1; TRBD2 matches 16 bases. The CDR3 totals 15 residues. The V segment lost 4 bases and the J segment 9 bases; nucleotides outside the gene matches: 4. CDR1 and CDR2 (germline): SGHRS, YFSETQ. The CDR3 DNA reads as TGCGCCAGCAGCCGGGGGACTAGCGGGAGGGTTGAGCAGTTCTTC. It is translated as CASSRGTSGRVEQFF.

This chain uses TRBV10-3 with TRBJ1-2; D gene unclear. The CDR3 sequence is 11 residues long. Germline CDR1 reads ENHRY; CDR2 reads SYGVKD. The V gene lost 2 bases and the J gene lost 7 bases, with 5 bases spanning the gap. The DNA of the CDR3 is TGTGCCATCAGTGAGACGGGTGGCTACACCTTC. Its protein product is CAISETGGYTF.

Concerning this clone itself: The junction and the germline gene differ at one end; a read error may be behind it. The chain employs TRBV5-4 and TRBJ2-3; weak D call: TRBD2 (5 bases). CDR1 is SGHNT and CDR2 is YYREEE in the germline V gene (reference sequence). The CDR3 is 14 residues long. CDR3 in amino acids: CASSLDVRGDTQYF. DNA for the CDR3: TGTGCCAGCAGTTTGGACGTTCGGGGAGATACGCAGTATTTT.